This is a list of T cell receptor beta chains from one sample in a study of blood T cell repertoires in COVID-19. The table came from immunoSEQ multiplex PCR; TCRdb's copy has only in-frame clones and leaves some out. The repertoire includes roughly 80,000 clones, approximately 78% of them detected once, and under 20% sits in the top ten. Sample: peripheral blood. These receptors were taken from a woman aged 60-75 years with acute or convalescent COVID-19. The CDR3 runs from the conserved cysteine through the conserved F or W. D genes are given only for firm matches. For some rows the clone size is stated as once, few or many, or as a class when expanded; others skip it.

cdr3_length: 14
clone_size: -
d_call: TRBD1
j_call: TRBJ2-2
v_call: TRBV7-3
cdr3_nt: TGTGCCAGCAGCTTCCAGGGACAGACCGGGGAGCTGTTTTTT
cdr3_aa: CASSFQGQTGELFF

cdr3_length: 16
clone_size: -
d_call: -
j_call: TRBJ1-1
v_call: TRBV14
cdr3_nt: TGTGCCAGCAGCCAAGATGGAAAGGGAGTTAACACTGAAGCTTTCTTT
cdr3_aa: CASSQDGKGVNTEAFF

cdr3_length: 14
clone_size: -
d_call: -
j_call: TRBJ2-3
v_call: TRBV7-9
cdr3_nt: TGTGCCACCGCCAGGGGAGGGGGTACAGATACGCAGTATTTT
cdr3_aa: CATARGGGTDTQYF

cdr3_length: 15
clone_size: many
d_call: TRBD1
j_call: TRBJ2-1
v_call: TRBV7-9
cdr3_nt: TGTGCCAGCAGCTTTGGGACAGGGGAATACAATGAGCAGTTCTTC
cdr3_aa: CASSFGTGEYNEQFF

cdr3_length: 14
clone_size: -
d_call: TRBD2
j_call: TRBJ2-5
v_call: TRBV6-2/TRBV6-3
cdr3_nt: TGTGCCAGCAGTTTGGGGGGGAGCGGGGAGACCCAGTACTTC
cdr3_aa: CASSLGGSGETQYF

cdr3_length: 15
clone_size: few
d_call: -
j_call: TRBJ2-3
v_call: TRBV5-6
cdr3_nt: TGTGCCAGCAGCTTTTTTCGGAGTCGCACAGATACGCAGTATTTT
cdr3_aa: CASSFFRSRTDTQYF

cdr3_length: 14
clone_size: -
d_call: TRBD1
j_call: TRBJ1-1
v_call: TRBV18
cdr3_nt: TGTGCCAGCTCACCATCGGGACAGGGAGCTGAAGCTTTCTTT
cdr3_aa: CASSPSGQGAEAFF

cdr3_length: 14
clone_size: -
d_call: -
j_call: TRBJ2-2
v_call: TRBV2
cdr3_nt: TGTGCCAGCAGCTCTTACAGGAACACCGGGGAGCTGTTTTTT
cdr3_aa: CASSSYRNTGELFF

cdr3_length: 13
clone_size: -
d_call: TRBD2
j_call: TRBJ2-5
v_call: TRBV30
cdr3_nt: TGTGCCTGGAGTGGTAGCGGGGCACAGACCCAGTACTTC
cdr3_aa: CAWSGSGAQTQYF

cdr3_length: 16
clone_size: -
d_call: TRBD1
j_call: TRBJ2-5
v_call: TRBV6-2/TRBV6-3
cdr3_nt: TGTGCCAGCAGTTACCCCGGACAGGGGGATCAAGAGACCCAGTACTTC
cdr3_aa: CASSYPGQGDQETQYF

cdr3_length: 13
clone_size: few
d_call: -
j_call: TRBJ2-6
v_call: TRBV6-5
cdr3_nt: TGTGCCAGCAGCTACTCTGGGGCCAACGTCCTGACTTTC
cdr3_aa: CASSYSGANVLTF

cdr3_length: 16
clone_size: -
d_call: TRBD2
j_call: TRBJ2-5
v_call: TRBV10-3
cdr3_nt: TGTGCCATCAGTGAGTCGACTAGCGGGGGTCCGCAGACCCAGTACTTC
cdr3_aa: CAISESTSGGPQTQYF

cdr3_length: 14
clone_size: -
d_call: -
j_call: TRBJ2-3
v_call: TRBV4-1
cdr3_nt: TGCGCCAGCAATCGAGGTCCTAGCACAGATACGCAGTATTTT
cdr3_aa: CASNRGPSTDTQYF

cdr3_length: 14
clone_size: -
d_call: -
j_call: TRBJ2-6
v_call: TRBV5-1
cdr3_nt: TGCGCCAGCAGGAACCAGAACGGGGCCAACGTCCTGACTTTC
cdr3_aa: CASRNQNGANVLTF

cdr3_length: 16
clone_size: few
d_call: -
j_call: TRBJ1-1
v_call: TRBV5-1
cdr3_nt: TGCGCCAGCAGCCGGGGAGGGGGTCCGACGAACACTGAAGCTTTCTTT
cdr3_aa: CASSRGGGPTNTEAFF

cdr3_length: 15
clone_size: few
d_call: -
j_call: TRBJ2-6
v_call: TRBV19
cdr3_nt: TGTGCCAGTAGACGACAGGTATACGGGGCCAACGTCCTGACTTTC
cdr3_aa: CASRRQVYGANVLTF

cdr3_length: 14
clone_size: -
d_call: -
j_call: TRBJ1-1
v_call: TRBV19
cdr3_nt: TGTGCCAGTAGTATAGCGCGGGGAAGGGCTGAAGCTTTCTTT
cdr3_aa: CASSIARGRAEAFF

cdr3_length: 11
clone_size: -
d_call: -
j_call: TRBJ2-2
v_call: TRBV5-5
cdr3_nt: TGTGCCAGCAATCTGGCTGGGGAGCTGTTTTTT
cdr3_aa: CASNLAGELFF

cdr3_length: 13
clone_size: -
d_call: -
j_call: TRBJ1-2
v_call: TRBV7-2
cdr3_nt: TGTGCCAGCAATCAGGGGCCGAACTATGGCTACACCTTC
cdr3_aa: CASNQGPNYGYTF

cdr3_length: 14
clone_size: -
d_call: -
j_call: TRBJ2-3
v_call: TRBV7-6
cdr3_nt: TGTGCCAGCAGCCCCTCCAGGAGCACAGATACGCAGTATTTT
cdr3_aa: CASSPSRSTDTQYF

cdr3_length: 16
clone_size: -
d_call: -
j_call: TRBJ2-3
v_call: TRBV10-3
cdr3_nt: TGTGCCATCAGAATAAGGGGGGGGTTAAGGACAGATACGCAGTATTTT
cdr3_aa: CAIRIRGGLRTDTQYF

cdr3_length: 15
clone_size: -
d_call: -
j_call: TRBJ2-1
v_call: TRBV5-4
cdr3_nt: TGTGCCAGCAGCCTGGGAGGCGGCCTGGACAATGAGCAGTTCTTC
cdr3_aa: CASSLGGGLDNEQFF

cdr3_length: 13
clone_size: -
d_call: -
j_call: TRBJ2-4
v_call: TRBV7-2
cdr3_nt: TGTGCCAGCAGCTTTCCCGGGGTGGGCATTCAGTACTTC
cdr3_aa: CASSFPGVGIQYF

cdr3_length: 16
clone_size: -
d_call: TRBD2
j_call: TRBJ2-1
v_call: TRBV10-1
cdr3_nt: TGCGCCAGCAGTGAGTCGAGGGCTAGCGGGGTCAATGAGCAGTTCTTC
cdr3_aa: CASSESRASGVNEQFF

cdr3_length: 14
clone_size: -
d_call: -
j_call: TRBJ1-6
v_call: TRBV19
cdr3_nt: TGTGCCAGTAAACCGGGATCCTATAATTCACCCCTCCACTTT
cdr3_aa: CASKPGSYNSPLHF

cdr3_length: 14
clone_size: -
d_call: -
j_call: TRBJ1-1
v_call: TRBV7-8
cdr3_nt: TGTGCCAGCAGCTTAGCGCGGGGGAACACTGAAGCTTTCTTT
cdr3_aa: CASSLARGNTEAFF

cdr3_length: 16
clone_size: -
d_call: TRBD1
j_call: TRBJ1-6
v_call: TRBV11-2
cdr3_nt: TGTGCCAGCAGCCCCAGACAGGGCTCCTATAATTCACCCCTCCACTTT
cdr3_aa: CASSPRQGSYNSPLHF

cdr3_length: 16
clone_size: once
d_call: TRBD1
j_call: TRBJ2-3
v_call: TRBV18
cdr3_nt: TGTGCCAGCTCACCACTAGGGACAGGGAGCACAGATACGCAGTATTTT
cdr3_aa: CASSPLGTGSTDTQYF

cdr3_length: 13
clone_size: few
d_call: TRBD1
j_call: TRBJ2-2
v_call: TRBV7-9
cdr3_nt: TGTGCCAGCAGCTCAGGGGGTAACGGGGAGCTGTTTTTT
cdr3_aa: CASSSGGNGELFF

cdr3_length: 15
clone_size: -
d_call: -
j_call: TRBJ2-3
v_call: TRBV9
cdr3_nt: TGTGCCAGCAGCGTAGGCGGGGCGAGCACAGATACGCAGTATTTT
cdr3_aa: CASSVGGASTDTQYF

cdr3_length: 15
clone_size: -
d_call: -
j_call: TRBJ1-6
v_call: TRBV6-6
cdr3_nt: TGTGCCAGCAGTTTCCTGACAGCCTCTAATTCACCCCTCCACTTT
cdr3_aa: CASSFLTASNSPLHF

cdr3_length: 14
clone_size: -
d_call: -
j_call: TRBJ1-2
v_call: TRBV6-5
cdr3_nt: TGTGCCAGCAGGCTGACAGGTCGCGGAGAGGGCTACACCTTC
cdr3_aa: CASRLTGRGEGYTF

cdr3_length: 13
clone_size: -
d_call: -
j_call: TRBJ1-1
v_call: TRBV14
cdr3_nt: TGTGCCAGCACTCGAATCAGGAACACTGAAGCTTTCTTT
cdr3_aa: CASTRIRNTEAFF

cdr3_length: 15
clone_size: few
d_call: TRBD2
j_call: TRBJ2-1
v_call: TRBV5-4
cdr3_nt: TGTGCCAGCAGCCCGGGACTAGAGTCCTACAATGAGCAGTTCTTC
cdr3_aa: CASSPGLESYNEQFF